The clone carrying this T cell receptor (beta chain) was counted many times. Its target is not known. This entry comes from a study of T cells after yellow fever vaccination. The overall study: With SMART-Seq v4 Ultra Low Input, the fractions containing low cell numbers were prepared. General study findings and limits: Among primary-vaccination clones, most reappeared after the booster, at 95% to 96% for CD4 and approximately 88% for CD8. There was a possibility that FACS-sorted repertoires contained abundant clonotypes contaminating from the bulk population.

The CDR3 contains 14 residues. Deletions cut 7 bases from V and 5 bases from J, with 17 bases between. CDR1 SGHRS and CDR2 YFSETQ come from the germline V gene. Conversion of TCR transcripts into cDNA relied on 5'RACE template switching, which added a universal primer site and UMIs. TCRdb re-called the 5' RACE reads with MiXCR, one entry per CDR3 protein. The table lists hundreds of thousands of distinct CDR3 sequences, 20% to 25% of them singletons. The V call is TRBV5-1, the J call TRBJ2-3; D is uncertain. Sequences were derived from PBMCs, sampled roughly 23 days after the first yellow fever vaccination. The sequence came from a man between 18 and 35 years old who received the YFV17D yellow fever vaccine. Here the CDR3 reads CASSPLDRGDTQYF. Here the CDR3 DNA reads TGCGCCAGCTCCCCCCTTGACCGTGGAGATACGCAGTATTTT.